The text below deals with one TCR beta chain. Its specificity is unknown. The sequence runs out 3 residues before the end of the CDR3; the remainder is reconstructed from the germline J gene. The sample carries other DNA sequences with the same CDR3. The CDR3 spans 15 residues. The V and J ends lost 3 bases and 4 bases, in that order; junction bases with no gene match: 8. Germline values: CDR1 SGHAT, CDR2 FQNNGV. The data are from a study of T cells in women clearing cervical HPV infection. Study-level information: With HLA typing for only a few women, HLA confounding remains possible.

Findings of the study overall: CIN3+ cases had significantly higher TCR richness than controls; evenness did not differ. TRBV6-7 abundance was lower in cases than controls (around 0.1% versus 0.15%).

immunoSEQ multiplex PCR used an average of about 1,200 ng genomic DNA. Here immunoSEQ multiplex PCR was the method, and the copy in TCRdb shows in-frame clones only, minus some. This table lists around 33,000 clones. The origin of this receptor is a woman aged 18 to 69 with a cervical HPV16 infection that either progressed to CIN3+ or cleared (not recorded which). Sequences were obtained from blood buffy coat. The V gene is TRBV11-2, the J gene TRBJ1-1; TRBD1 matches at 7 bases. Incomplete CDR3 DNA: TGTGCCAGCAGCTTCGGGCAGGGGGTCGGCACTGAA. This encodes CASSFGQGVGTE. The CDR3 in its entirety is CASSFGQGVGTEAFF.